This is a list of T cell receptor beta chains from one sample in a study of blood T cell repertoires in COVID-19. Assay: immunoSEQ multiplex PCR; the TCRdb copy retains only in-frame clones and omits some. The sample comprises about 150,000 clones, around four fifths of which are singletons, and under 5.5% rests with the top ten. The specimen sequenced was peripheral blood. The receptor set was obtained from a human donor in a cohort sampled during active COVID-19. The CDR3 runs from the conserved cysteine through the conserved F or W. D genes are given only for firm matches. Size is stated for part of the rows, as once, few or many counts, or as a class when the clone is expanded.

V,size,J,D,CDR3,DNA
TRBV28,NA,TRBJ2-5,TRBD2,CASSLSWSGTSGGAGETQYF,TGTGCCAGCAGTTTAAGTTGGTCTGGGACTAGCGGGGGGGCGGGAGAGACCCAGTACTTC
TRBV15,NA,TRBJ2-7,TRBD1,CATSKARDRAYEQYF,TGTGCCACCAGCAAAGCCCGGGACAGGGCCTACGAGCAGTACTTC
TRBV5-1,NA,TRBJ2-2,TRBD1,CASSPSGGMAGELFF,TGCGCCAGCAGCCCCTCAGGGGGAATGGCCGGGGAGCTGTTTTTT
TRBV4-2,NA,TRBJ2-6,NA,CASSQPQGGGAAGANVLTF,TGTGCCAGCAGCCAGCCCCAAGGAGGGGGGGCGGCTGGGGCCAACGTCCTGACTTTC
TRBV2,few,TRBJ1-1,NA,CASSEGLDTEAFF,TGTGCCAGCTCGGAGGGATTGGACACTGAAGCTTTCTTT
TRBV5-4,few,TRBJ2-7,TRBD2,CASSLAGGTSEQYF,TGTGCCAGCAGCTTAGCGGGGGGCACATCCGAGCAGTACTTC
TRBV30,NA,TRBJ2-7,NA,CAWRASSNYEQYF,TGTGCCTGGAGGGCGTCTAGCAACTACGAGCAGTACTTC
TRBV3-1/TRBV3-2,NA,TRBJ1-3,TRBD1,CASSQDWDSSGNTIYF,TGTGCCAGCAGCCAAGATTGGGACAGCTCTGGAAACACCATATATTTT
TRBV5-1,NA,TRBJ2-5,TRBD2,CASSDQPGLAGQETQYF,TGCGCCAGCAGCGACCAACCCGGACTAGCGGGACAAGAGACCCAGTACTTC
TRBV19,NA,TRBJ2-1,TRBD2,CASSHRTSGIPDEQFF,TGTGCCAGTAGTCACAGGACTAGCGGGATCCCCGATGAGCAGTTCTTC
TRBV5-4,once,TRBJ1-2,NA,CASSGGGPYGYTF,TGTGCCAGCAGCGGCGGCGGTCCCTATGGCTACACCTTC
TRBV5-1,NA,TRBJ2-3,NA,CASSQEGTQYF,TGCGCCAGCAGCCAGGAAGGTACGCAGTATTTT
TRBV18,few,TRBJ2-6,NA,CASSAALAGANVLTF,TGTGCCAGCTCAGCCGCGCTAGCGGGGGCCAACGTCCTGACTTTC
TRBV6-1,NA,TRBJ2-1,TRBD2,CASSDPGLAGPHNEQFF,TGTGCCAGCAGTGACCCGGGACTAGCGGGACCCCACAATGAGCAGTTCTTC
TRBV4-2,NA,TRBJ1-1,TRBD1,CASSQKLPGQGMIQAFF,TGTGCCAGCAGCCAAAAATTACCGGGACAGGGTATGATACAAGCTTTCTTT
TRBV29-1,NA,TRBJ1-2,NA,CSSWVRVDGYTF,TGCAGCTCCTGGGTCAGGGTGGATGGCTACACCTTC
TRBV2,NA,TRBJ2-2,NA,CASRTDRLTPGELFF,TGTGCCAGCAGGACCGACAGGTTAACACCCGGGGAGCTGTTTTTT
TRBV10-3,NA,TRBJ1-1,NA,CATGRDLNTEAFF,TGTGCCACGGGAAGGGACTTGAACACTGAAGCTTTCTTT
TRBV19,once,TRBJ2-2,NA,CATETDTGELFF,TGTGCCACCGAGACAGACACCGGGGAGCTGTTTTTT
TRBV28,NA,TRBJ1-6,NA,CASSFQGPPSPLHF,TGTGCCAGCAGTTTTCAGGGTCCCCCTTCACCCCTCCACTTT
TRBV2,NA,TRBJ2-3,NA,CATSSEGTSTDTQYF,TGTGCCACCTCTTCGGAGGGAACTAGCACAGATACGCAGTATTTT
TRBV3-1/TRBV3-2,NA,TRBJ2-3,TRBD2,CASSPLRASGISADTQYF,TGTGCCAGCAGCCCACTCCGGGCTAGCGGGATCTCGGCAGATACGCAGTATTTT
TRBV6-1,once,TRBJ2-1,TRBD2,CASSESGLTSGRRNEQFF,TGTGCCAGCAGTGAATCGGGCCTTACTAGCGGGAGGAGGAATGAGCAGTTCTTC
TRBV7-2,NA,TRBJ2-2,NA,CASSPRREGTLGTGELFF,TGTGCCAGCAGCCCCCGCCGGGAAGGAACCCTGGGGACCGGGGAGCTGTTTTTT
TRBV11-2,NA,TRBJ2-6,NA,CASSLMMTTGANVLTF,TGTGCCAGCAGCTTAATGATGACTACTGGGGCCAACGTCCTGACTTTC
TRBV19,few,TRBJ2-5,TRBD1,CASSIRRGQETQYF,TGTGCCAGTAGTATACGCAGGGGGCAAGAGACCCAGTACTTC
TRBV6-5,NA,TRBJ2-1,TRBD2,CASSTIAGGRNEQFF,TGTGCCAGCAGTACCATAGCGGGGGGGCGGAATGAGCAGTTCTTC
TRBV27,NA,TRBJ2-2,NA,CASSLSQLATNTGELFF,TGTGCCAGCAGTCTCTCCCAACTAGCCACGAACACCGGGGAGCTGTTTTTT
TRBV5-1,NA,TRBJ1-2,TRBD1,CASSTGTDYGYTF,TGCGCCAGCAGCACAGGGACAGACTATGGCTACACCTTC
TRBV5-1,few,TRBJ2-3,NA,CASSAGPDTDTQYF,TGCGCCAGCAGCGCGGGACCGGACACAGATACGCAGTATTTT
TRBV19,NA,TRBJ1-1,TRBD1,CASSMRTGTGEVEAFF,TGTGCCAGTAGTATGAGGACAGGGACAGGGGAAGTTGAAGCTTTCTTT
TRBV2,NA,TRBJ2-1,TRBD2,CASSEGVAGGSGEQFF,TGTGCCAGCAGTGAAGGCGTAGCGGGAGGGTCCGGTGAGCAGTTCTTC
TRBV18,NA,TRBJ2-4,TRBD2,CASSPGGAKNIQYF,TGTGCCAGCTCACCGGGAGGGGCCAAAAACATTCAGTACTTC
TRBV6-6,NA,TRBJ2-3,TRBD1,CASSYPPQGVTDTQYF,TGTGCCAGCAGTTACCCACCGCAGGGGGTCACAGATACGCAGTATTTT
TRBV19,NA,TRBJ2-6,TRBD2,CASSISGLAGGANVLTF,TGTGCCAGTAGTATAAGCGGTCTAGCGGGAGGGGCCAACGTCCTGACTTTC
TRBV7-9,NA,TRBJ1-4,NA,CASSNTPATNEKLFF,TGTGCCAGCAGCAACACCCCCGCAACTAATGAAAAACTGTTTTTT
TRBV5-1,NA,TRBJ1-3,NA,CASSPVGDSGNTIYF,TGCGCCAGCAGCCCCGTCGGGGACTCCGGAAACACCATATATTTT
TRBV5-4,NA,TRBJ2-2,TRBD1,CASSGGQGMDTGELFF,TGTGCCAGCAGCGGCGGACAGGGAATGGACACCGGGGAGCTGTTTTTT
TRBV2,NA,TRBJ2-7,TRBD1,CASSELLQGPDEQYF,TGTGCCAGCAGTGAGCTTCTACAGGGGCCCGACGAGCAGTACTTC
TRBV5-8,NA,TRBJ1-2,TRBD1,CASSSPGQGGYGYTF,TGTGCCAGCAGCTCCCCGGGACAGGGCGGCTATGGCTACACCTTC
TRBV5-6,NA,TRBJ2-3,NA,CASSLGLHRTDTQYF,TGTGCCAGCAGCCTGGGACTGCACCGCACAGATACGCAGTATTTT
TRBV5-8,NA,TRBJ1-2,TRBD1,CASSLGDRGYGYTF,TGTGCCAGCAGCTTGGGCGACAGGGGCTATGGCTACACCTTC
TRBV5-1,NA,TRBJ2-1,TRBD2,CASSPFGTSGSRAGEQFF,TGCGCCAGCAGCCCATTTGGGACTAGCGGGAGTCGGGCAGGTGAGCAGTTCTTC
TRBV28,NA,TRBJ1-5,NA,CASSRRQGYQPQHF,TGTGCCAGCAGTAGACGCCAGGGTTATCAGCCCCAGCATTTT
TRBV6-6,NA,TRBJ1-1,NA,CASSYSTENTEAFF,TGTGCCAGCAGTTATTCCACAGAGAACACTGAAGCTTTCTTT
TRBV4-1,NA,TRBJ2-7,NA,CASSQETGTLPYEQYF,TGCGCCAGCAGCCAAGAGACTGGGACATTGCCCTACGAGCAGTACTTC
TRBV11-2,NA,TRBJ2-1,TRBD1,CASSPQGSAFF,TGTGCCAGCAGCCCACAGGGGTCAGCGTTCTTC
TRBV10-3,NA,TRBJ2-5,TRBD1,CAISPGFTGGRETQYF,TGTGCCATCAGTCCCGGGTTCACAGGGGGTAGGGAGACCCAGTACTTC
TRBV19,few,TRBJ1-5,NA,CASSILSSNQPQHF,TGTGCCAGTAGTATTTTGTCGTCGAATCAGCCCCAGCATTTT
TRBV27,NA,TRBJ2-1,TRBD2,CATLPILAGSSNEQFF,TGTGCCACCCTACCGATCTTAGCGGGGAGTTCCAATGAGCAGTTCTTC
TRBV7-9,NA,TRBJ1-1,NA,CASRRGMNTEAFF,TGTGCCAGCAGGCGGGGAATGAACACTGAAGCTTTCTTT
TRBV18,NA,TRBJ2-1,TRBD2,CASSPGLAGDNEQFF,TGTGCCAGCTCACCCGGACTAGCGGGGGACAATGAGCAGTTCTTC
TRBV19,NA,TRBJ1-5,NA,CASSIPRVSNQPQHF,TGTGCCAGTAGTATCCCCCGGGTTAGCAATCAGCCCCAGCATTTT